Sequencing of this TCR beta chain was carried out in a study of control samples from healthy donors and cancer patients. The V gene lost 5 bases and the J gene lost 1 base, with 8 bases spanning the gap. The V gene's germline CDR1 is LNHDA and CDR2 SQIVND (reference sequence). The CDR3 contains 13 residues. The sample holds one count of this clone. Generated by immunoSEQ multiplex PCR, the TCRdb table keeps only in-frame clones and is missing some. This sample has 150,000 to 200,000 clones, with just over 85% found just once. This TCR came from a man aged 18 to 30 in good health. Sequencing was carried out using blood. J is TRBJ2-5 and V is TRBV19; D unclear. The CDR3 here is CASSSAVQETQYF. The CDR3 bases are TGTGCCAGTAGTTCCGCCGTCCAAGAGACCCAGTACTTC.